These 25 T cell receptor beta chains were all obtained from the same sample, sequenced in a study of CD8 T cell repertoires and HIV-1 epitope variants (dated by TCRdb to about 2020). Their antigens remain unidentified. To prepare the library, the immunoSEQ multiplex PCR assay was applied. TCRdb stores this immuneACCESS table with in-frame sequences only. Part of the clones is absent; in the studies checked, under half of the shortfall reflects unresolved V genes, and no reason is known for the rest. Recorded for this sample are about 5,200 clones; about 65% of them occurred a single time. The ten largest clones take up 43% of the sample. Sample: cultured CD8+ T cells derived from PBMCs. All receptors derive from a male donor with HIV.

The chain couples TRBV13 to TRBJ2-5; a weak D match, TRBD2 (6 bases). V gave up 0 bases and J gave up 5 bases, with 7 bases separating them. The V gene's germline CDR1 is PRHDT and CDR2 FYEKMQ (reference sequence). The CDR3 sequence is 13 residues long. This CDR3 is CASSLGGGETQYF. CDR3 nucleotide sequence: TGTGCCAGCAGCTTAGGGGGGGGTGAGACCCAGTACTTC.

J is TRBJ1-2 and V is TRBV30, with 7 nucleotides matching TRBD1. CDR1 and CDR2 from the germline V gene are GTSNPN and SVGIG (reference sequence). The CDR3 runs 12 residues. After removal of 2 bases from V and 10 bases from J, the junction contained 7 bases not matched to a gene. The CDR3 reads CAWSQAGGTYTF. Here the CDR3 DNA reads TGTGCCTGGAGTCAGGCAGGGGGTACCTACACCTTC.

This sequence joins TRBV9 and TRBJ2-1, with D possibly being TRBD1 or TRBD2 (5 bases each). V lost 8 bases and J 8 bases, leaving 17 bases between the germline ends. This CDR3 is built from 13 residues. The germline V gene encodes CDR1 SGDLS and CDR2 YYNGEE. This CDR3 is CASKEGHMDEQFF. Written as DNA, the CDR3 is TGTGCCAGTAAAGAGGGGCATATGGATGAGCAGTTCTTC.

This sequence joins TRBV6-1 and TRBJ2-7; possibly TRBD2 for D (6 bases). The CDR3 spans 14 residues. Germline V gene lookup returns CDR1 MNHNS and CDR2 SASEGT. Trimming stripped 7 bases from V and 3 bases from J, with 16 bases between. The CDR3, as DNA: TGTGCCAGCACCCCCGGATGGACTATCTACGAGCAGTACTTC. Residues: CASTPGWTIYEQYF.

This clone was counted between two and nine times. This chain's CDR3 is CAISDPGQGAGETQYF. CDR3 coding DNA: TGTGCCATCAGTGACCCCGGACAGGGGGCCGGGGAGACCCAGTACTTC. The chain recombines TRBV10-3 with TRBJ2-5; TRBD1 matches at 11 bases. Trimming cost V 3 bases and J 5 bases; bases outside gene matches: 8. The germline V gene has CDR1 ENHRY and CDR2 SYGVKD. The CDR3 sequence is 16 residues long.

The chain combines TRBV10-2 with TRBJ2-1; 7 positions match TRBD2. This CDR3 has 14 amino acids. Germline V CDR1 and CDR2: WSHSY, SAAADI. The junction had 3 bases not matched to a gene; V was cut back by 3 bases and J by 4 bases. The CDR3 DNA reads TGCGCCAGCAGTGACGGGGGACTATACAATGAGCAGTTCTTC. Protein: CASSDGGLYNEQFF.

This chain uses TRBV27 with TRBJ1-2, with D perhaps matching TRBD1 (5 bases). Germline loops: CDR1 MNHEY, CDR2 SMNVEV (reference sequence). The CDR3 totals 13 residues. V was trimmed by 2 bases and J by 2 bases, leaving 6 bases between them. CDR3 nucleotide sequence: TGTGCCAGCAGTTTAGGGGGAAACTATGGCTACACCTTC. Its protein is CASSLGGNYGYTF.

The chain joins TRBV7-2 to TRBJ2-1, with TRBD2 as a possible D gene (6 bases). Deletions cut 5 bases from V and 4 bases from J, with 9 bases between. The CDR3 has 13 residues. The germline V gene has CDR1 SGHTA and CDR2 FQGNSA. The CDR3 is CASSPTSYNEQFF. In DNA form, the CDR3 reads TGTGCCAGCAGCCCGACTAGTTACAATGAGCAGTTCTTC.

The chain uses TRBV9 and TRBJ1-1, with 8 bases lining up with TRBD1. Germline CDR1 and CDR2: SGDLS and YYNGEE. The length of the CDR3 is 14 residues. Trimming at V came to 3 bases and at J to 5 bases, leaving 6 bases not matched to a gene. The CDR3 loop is CASSDHRGRTEAFF. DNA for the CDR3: TGTGCCAGCAGCGATCACAGGGGGAGGACTGAAGCTTTCTTT.

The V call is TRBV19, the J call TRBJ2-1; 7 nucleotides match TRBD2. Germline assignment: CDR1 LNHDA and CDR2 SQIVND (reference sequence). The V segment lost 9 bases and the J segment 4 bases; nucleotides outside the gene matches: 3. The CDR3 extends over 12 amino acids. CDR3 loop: CASGTNYNEQFF. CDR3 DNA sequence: TGTGCCAGCGGGACTAATTACAATGAGCAGTTCTTC. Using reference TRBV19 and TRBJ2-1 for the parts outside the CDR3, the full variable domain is DGGITQSPKYLFRKEGQNVTLSCEQNLNHDAMYWYRQDPGQGLRLIYYSQIVNDFQKGDIAEGYSVSREKKESFPLTVTSAQKNPTAFYLCASGTNYNEQFFGPGTRLTVL.

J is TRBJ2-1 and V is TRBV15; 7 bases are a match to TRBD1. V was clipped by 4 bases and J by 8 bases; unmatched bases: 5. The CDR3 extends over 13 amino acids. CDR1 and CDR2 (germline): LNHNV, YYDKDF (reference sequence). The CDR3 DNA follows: TGTGCCACCAGCACCGACAGGGACGATGAGCAGTTCTTC. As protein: CATSTDRDDEQFF.

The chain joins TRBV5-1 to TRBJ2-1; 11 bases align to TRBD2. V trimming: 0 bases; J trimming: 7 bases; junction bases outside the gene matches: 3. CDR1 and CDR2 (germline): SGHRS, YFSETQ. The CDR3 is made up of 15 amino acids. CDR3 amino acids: CASSLEASGGNEQFF. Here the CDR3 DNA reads TGCGCCAGCAGCTTGGAGGCTAGCGGGGGGAATGAGCAGTTCTTC.

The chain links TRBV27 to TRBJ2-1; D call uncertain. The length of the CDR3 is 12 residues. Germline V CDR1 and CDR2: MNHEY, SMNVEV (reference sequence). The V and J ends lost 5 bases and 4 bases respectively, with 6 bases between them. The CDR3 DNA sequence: TGTGCCAGCAGTCCATCTTACAATGAGCAGTTCTTC. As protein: CASSPSYNEQFF.

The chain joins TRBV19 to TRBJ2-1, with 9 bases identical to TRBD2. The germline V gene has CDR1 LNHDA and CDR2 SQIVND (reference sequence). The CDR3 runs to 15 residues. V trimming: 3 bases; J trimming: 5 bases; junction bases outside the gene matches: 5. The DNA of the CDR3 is TGTGCCAGTAGTATTCTCCCTAGCGGGAACAATGAGCAGTTCTTC. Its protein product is CASSILPSGNNEQFF. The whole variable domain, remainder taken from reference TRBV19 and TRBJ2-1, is DGGITQSPKYLFRKEGQNVTLSCEQNLNHDAMYWYRQDPGQGLRLIYYSQIVNDFQKGDIAEGYSVSREKKESFPLTVTSAQKNPTAFYLCASSILPSGNNEQFFGPGTRLTVL.

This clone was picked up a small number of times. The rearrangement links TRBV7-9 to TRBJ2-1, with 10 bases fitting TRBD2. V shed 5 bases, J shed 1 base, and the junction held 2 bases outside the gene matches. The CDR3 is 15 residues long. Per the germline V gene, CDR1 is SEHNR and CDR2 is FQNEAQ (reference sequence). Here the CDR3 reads CASSGTSESYNEQFF. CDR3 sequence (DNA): TGTGCCAGCAGCGGGACTAGCGAGTCCTACAATGAGCAGTTCTTC.

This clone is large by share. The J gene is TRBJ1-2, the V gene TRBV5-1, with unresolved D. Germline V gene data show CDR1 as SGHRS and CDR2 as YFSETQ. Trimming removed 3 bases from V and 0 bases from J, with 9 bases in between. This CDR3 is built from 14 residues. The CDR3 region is CASSSQETNYGYTF. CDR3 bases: TGCGCCAGCAGCTCGCAGGAGACTAACTATGGCTACACCTTC.

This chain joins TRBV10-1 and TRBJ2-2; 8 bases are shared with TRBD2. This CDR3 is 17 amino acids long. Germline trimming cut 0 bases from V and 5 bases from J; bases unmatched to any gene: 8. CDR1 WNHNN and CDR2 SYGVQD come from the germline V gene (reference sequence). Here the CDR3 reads CASSESPGGPRTGELFF. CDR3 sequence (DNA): TGCGCCAGCAGTGAGTCTCCGGGAGGGCCGCGGACCGGGGAGCTGTTTTTT.

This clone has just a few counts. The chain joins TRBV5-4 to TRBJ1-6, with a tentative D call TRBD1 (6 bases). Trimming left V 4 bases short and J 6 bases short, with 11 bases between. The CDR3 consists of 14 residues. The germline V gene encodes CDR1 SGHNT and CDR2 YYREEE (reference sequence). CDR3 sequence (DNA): TGTGCCAGCAGCCTACAGGGTAGTAATTCACCCCTCCACTTT. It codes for CASSLQGSNSPLHF.

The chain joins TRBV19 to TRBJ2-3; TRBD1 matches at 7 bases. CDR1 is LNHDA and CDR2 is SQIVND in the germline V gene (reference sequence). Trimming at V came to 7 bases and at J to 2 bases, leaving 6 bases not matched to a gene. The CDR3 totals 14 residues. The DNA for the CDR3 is TGTGCCAGTAACAGGGACAGAAACACAGATACGCAGTATTTT. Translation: CASNRDRNTDTQYF.

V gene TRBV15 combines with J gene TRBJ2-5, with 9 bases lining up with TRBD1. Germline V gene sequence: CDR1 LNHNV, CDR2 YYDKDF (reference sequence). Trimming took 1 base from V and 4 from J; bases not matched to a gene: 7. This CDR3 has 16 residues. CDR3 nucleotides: TGTGCCACCAGCAGAGGGACGGACAGGGGAGGAGAGACCCAGTACTTC. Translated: CATSRGTDRGGETQYF.

The CDR3 sequence is CASSSDKDYEQYF. CDR3 DNA sequence: TGTGCCAGCAGCTCGGACAAGGACTACGAGCAGTACTTC. J is TRBJ2-7 and V is TRBV5-6; possibly TRBD1 for D (5 bases). The V gene lost 3 bases and the J gene lost 3 bases, with 10 bases spanning the gap. The CDR3 length is 13 residues. From germline, CDR1 is SGHDT and CDR2 YYEEEE.

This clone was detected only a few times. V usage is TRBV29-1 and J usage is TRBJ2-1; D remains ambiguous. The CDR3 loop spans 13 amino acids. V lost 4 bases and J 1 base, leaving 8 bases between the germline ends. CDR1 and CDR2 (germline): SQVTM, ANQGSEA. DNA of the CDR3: TGCAGCGTTGTTCGCCCGTCCTACAATGAGCAGTTCTTC. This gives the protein CSVVRPSYNEQFF.

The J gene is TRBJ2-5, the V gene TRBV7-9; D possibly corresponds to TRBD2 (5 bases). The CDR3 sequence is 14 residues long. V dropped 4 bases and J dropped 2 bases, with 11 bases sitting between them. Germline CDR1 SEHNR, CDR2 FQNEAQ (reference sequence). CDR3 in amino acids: CASSSTGNQETQYF. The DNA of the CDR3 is TGTGCCAGCAGCTCTACCGGGAATCAAGAGACCCAGTACTTC.

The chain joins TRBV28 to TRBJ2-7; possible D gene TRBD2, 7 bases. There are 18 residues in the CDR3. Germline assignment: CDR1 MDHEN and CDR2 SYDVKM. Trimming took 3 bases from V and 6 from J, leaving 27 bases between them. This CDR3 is CASSFRLAEGGTPIEQYF. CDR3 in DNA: TGTGCCAGCAGTTTCCGGCTAGCGGAAGGGGGTACTCCTATCGAGCAGTACTTC.

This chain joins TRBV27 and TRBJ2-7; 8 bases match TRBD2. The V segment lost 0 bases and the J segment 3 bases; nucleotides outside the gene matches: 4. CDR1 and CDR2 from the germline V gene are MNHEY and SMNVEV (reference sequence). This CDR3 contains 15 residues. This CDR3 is CASSLSSGGHYEQYF. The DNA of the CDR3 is TGTGCCAGCAGTTTATCGTCGGGAGGGCACTACGAGCAGTACTTC.